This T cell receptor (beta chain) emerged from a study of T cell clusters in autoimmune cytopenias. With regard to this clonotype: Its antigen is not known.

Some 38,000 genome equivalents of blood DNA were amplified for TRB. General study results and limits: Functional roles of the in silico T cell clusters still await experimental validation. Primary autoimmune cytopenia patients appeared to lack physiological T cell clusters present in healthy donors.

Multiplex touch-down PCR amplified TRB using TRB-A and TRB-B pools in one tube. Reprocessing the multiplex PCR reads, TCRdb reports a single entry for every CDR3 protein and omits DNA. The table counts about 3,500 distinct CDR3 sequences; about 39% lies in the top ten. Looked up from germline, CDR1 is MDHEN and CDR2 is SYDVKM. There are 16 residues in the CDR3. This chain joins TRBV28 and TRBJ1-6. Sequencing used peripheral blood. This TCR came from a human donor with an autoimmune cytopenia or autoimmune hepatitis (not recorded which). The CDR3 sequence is CASRIWENSYNSPLHF.